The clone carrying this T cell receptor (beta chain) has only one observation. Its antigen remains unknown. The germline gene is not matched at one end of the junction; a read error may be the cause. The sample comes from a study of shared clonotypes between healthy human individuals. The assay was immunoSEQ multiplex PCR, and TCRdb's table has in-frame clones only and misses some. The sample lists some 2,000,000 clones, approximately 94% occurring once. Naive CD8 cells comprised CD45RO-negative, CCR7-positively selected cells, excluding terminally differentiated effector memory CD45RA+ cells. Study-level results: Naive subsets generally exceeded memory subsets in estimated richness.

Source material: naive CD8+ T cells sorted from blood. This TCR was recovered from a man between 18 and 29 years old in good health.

The CDR3 DNA reads TGTGCTAGCAGCTTGGGGGGTGGCTCCTACGAGCAGTACTTC. It translates to CASSLGGGSYEQYF. This sequence joins TRBV7-7 and TRBJ2-7, with a weak D call TRBD2 (6 bases). Germline V gives CDR1 SSHAT, CDR2 FNYEAQ (reference sequence). CDR3 length: 14 amino acids.